Listed below are T cell receptor beta chains from one sample, sequenced in a study of OX40 agonist ivuxolimab in advanced cancers. Libraries were prepared by immunoSEQ multiplex PCR; TCRdb keeps only in-frame clonotypes and omits some of them. Among fewer than 50,000 clones listed, 80% to 90% were seen once. The sequences come from CD4+ or CD8+ T cells sorted from blood, collected in a trial of the OX40 agonist ivuxolimab. These TCRs come from an adult with an advanced solid tumor such as melanoma, head and neck, liver or kidney cancer. Each CDR3 is given with its conserved first and last residue. A D gene is named only where the DNA matches it firmly. A row's size may be missing; if present it is once, few, many or a size class.

d_call,j_call,clone_size,v_call,cdr3_nt,cdr3_aa
-,TRBJ1-5,-,TRBV19,TGTGCCAGTAGTAGGGCGGGTGGACAACTTAGCAATCAGCCCCAGCATTTT,CASSRAGGQLSNQPQHF
TRBD1,TRBJ1-1,-,TRBV15,TGTGCCACCAGCAGAGAACCGACAGGGGGTGGGAACACTGAAGCTTTCTTT,CATSREPTGGGNTEAFF
-,TRBJ2-5,-,TRBV20-1,TGCAGTGCTGCTCAAGAGACCCAGTACTTC,CSAAQETQYF
-,TRBJ1-1,-,TRBV6-1,TGTGCCAGCAGTGAAGCGGGACGGAACACTGAAGCTTTCTTT,CASSEAGRNTEAFF
TRBD1,TRBJ2-1,few,TRBV9,TGTGCCAGCACGCCCCGGGACAGGGCGTATGAGCAGTTCTTC,CASTPRDRAYEQFF
TRBD1,TRBJ1-4,-,TRBV10-3,TGTGCCATCAGTGAGTCGATGGGGCAGGGGGCGACTGAAAAACTGTTTTTT,CAISESMGQGATEKLFF
TRBD1,TRBJ1-5,-,TRBV19,TGTGCCAGTAGTATCAGGGGGGAAAATCAGCCCCAGCATTTT,CASSIRGENQPQHF
-,TRBJ1-3,-,TRBV11-2,TGTGCCAGCAGACTCCGAGCCGGTATCCAGAGCTCTGGAAACACCATATATTTT,CASRLRAGIQSSGNTIYF
-,TRBJ1-6,few,TRBV2,TGTGCCAGCAGTGCCAGTGAAGTTAATTCACCCCTCCACTTT,CASSASEVNSPLHF
TRBD1,TRBJ2-5,-,TRBV11-3,TGTGCCAGCAGCTTAGAGGGCAGGGGGCAAGAGACCCAGTACTTC,CASSLEGRGQETQYF
-,TRBJ2-3,-,TRBV7-9,TGTGCCAGCAGCTCCTCACTGTTGGATACGCAGTATTTT,CASSSSLLDTQYF
-,TRBJ2-7,few,TRBV4-2,TGTGCCAGCAGCCAAGATTCAACAGGGCACTACGAGCAGTACTTC,CASSQDSTGHYEQYF
-,TRBJ2-1,-,TRBV28,TGTGCCAGCAGGGGCCCAACCCGTTTCTCCTACAATGAGCAGTTCTTC,CASRGPTRFSYNEQFF
TRBD1,TRBJ1-2,-,TRBV2,TGTGCCAGCAGTGAAGAGGGACAGCGTAACTATGGCTACACCTTC,CASSEEGQRNYGYTF
-,TRBJ1-1,-,TRBV6-5,TGTGCCAGCAGTTACTCAGGTCGAGGGGCCACTGAAGCTTTCTTT,CASSYSGRGATEAFF
-,TRBJ1-1,-,TRBV18,TGTGCCAGCTCAGTTTCCAGGGCTGACACTGAAGCTTTCTTT,CASSVSRADTEAFF
TRBD1,TRBJ1-5,-,TRBV6-1,TGTGCCAGCATCGACAGGGGGCGAGATCAGCCCCAGCATTTT,CASIDRGRDQPQHF
-,TRBJ1-1,-,TRBV5-1,TGCGCCAGCAGCTTGGACGGAATGAACACTGAAGCTTTCTTT,CASSLDGMNTEAFF
TRBD2,TRBJ2-2,-,TRBV9,TGTGCCAGCAGCGCCCTAAGACTAGCTAGCACCGGGGAGCTGTTTTTT,CASSALRLASTGELFF
TRBD1,TRBJ1-6,-,TRBV6-6,TGTGCCAGCAGTTGGGCGGACAGGGGAAATTCACCCCTCCACTTT,CASSWADRGNSPLHF
-,TRBJ2-1,-,TRBV7-3,TGTGCCAGCAGCTTAAGAGGCAGCTACAATGAGCAGTTCTTC,CASSLRGSYNEQFF
TRBD1,TRBJ2-7,-,TRBV6-1,TGTGCCAGCAGTGAAACACCGGGACAGGGAACCGAGCAGTACTTC,CASSETPGQGTEQYF
TRBD1,TRBJ2-3,-,TRBV5-6,TGTGCCAGCAGCTTGGGACAGGGAAGAGCAGATACGCAGTATTTT,CASSLGQGRADTQYF
TRBD2,TRBJ2-7,-,TRBV6-1,TGTGCCAGCAGTGACCTTAGCGGGGGCCGGGACGAGCAGTACTTC,CASSDLSGGRDEQYF
-,TRBJ2-3,-,TRBV6-1,TGTGCCAGCACCTCGGGCCCAGGGGCGGATACGCAGTATTTT,CASTSGPGADTQYF
-,TRBJ2-7,-,TRBV7-9,TGTGCCAGCAGCTTAGGGCAGAATCCGCGCGAGCAGTACTTC,CASSLGQNPREQYF
-,TRBJ2-3,-,TRBV6-5,TGTGCCAGCAGTTATAGGGGGGGATCCACAGATACGCAGTATTTT,CASSYRGGSTDTQYF